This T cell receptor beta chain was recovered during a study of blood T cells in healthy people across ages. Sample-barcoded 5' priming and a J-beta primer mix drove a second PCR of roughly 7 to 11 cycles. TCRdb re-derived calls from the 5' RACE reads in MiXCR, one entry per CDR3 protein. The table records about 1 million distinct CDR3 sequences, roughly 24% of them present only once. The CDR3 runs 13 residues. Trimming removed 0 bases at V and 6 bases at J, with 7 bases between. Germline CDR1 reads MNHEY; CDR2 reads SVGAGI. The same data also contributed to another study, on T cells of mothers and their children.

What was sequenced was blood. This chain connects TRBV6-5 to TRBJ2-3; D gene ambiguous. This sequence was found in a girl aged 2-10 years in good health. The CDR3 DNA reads TGTGCCAGCAGTTACTCGCCCTCCGATACGCAGTATTTT. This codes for CASSYSPSDTQYF.